This TCR beta chain was identified during a study of blood T cells in healthy people across ages. Study observations and caveats: The study lacked donor CMV status, which possibly confounded expanded clonotype changes.

A second 7 to 11 cycle PCR used barcoded and J-beta primers. From the 5' RACE reads, TCRdb called clonotypes with MiXCR, one entry per CDR3 protein. The profile covers roughly 700,000 distinct CDR3 sequences, with roughly 50% appearing a single time and around 32% taken by the ten largest. This clonotype came up a few times. Antigen specificity is unknown. The sample consisted of blood. This TCR derives from a woman aged 60-70 years in good health.

CDR3 sequence reads: CSASTETNYGYTF. DNA for the CDR3: TGCAGTGCTAGTACGGAGACTAACTATGGCTACACCTTC. The chain uses TRBV20-1 and TRBJ1-2; no clear D gene. The germline V and J ends were trimmed by 3 bases and 0 bases, with 8 bases remaining between them. The CDR3 is 13 amino acids. Germline values: CDR1 DFQATT, CDR2 SNEGSKA (reference sequence).